This T cell receptor beta chain was recovered during a study of T cells in Graves' hyperthyroidism and ophthalmopathy. The definition of stable Graves' hyperthyroidism was no ophthalmopathy progression within 18 months. Diagnostic decisions used clinical symptoms, serum thyroxine and TRAb, thyroid ultrasound and orbital computed tomography. Notes on the study in general: A median roughly 6.6 months before onset, the model predicted ophthalmopathy.

This CDR3 contains 16 residues. With 1 base clipped from V and 2 bases from J, the junction kept 4 bases outside the gene matches. Looked up from germline, CDR1 is GTSNPN and CDR2 is SVGIG (reference sequence). The sample holds many counts of this clonotype. The antigen remains unidentified. TCR beta CDR3 regions were amplified from RNA transcripts. The HTBI primer set served for first-round RT-PCR of the TCR CDR3. TCRdb reanalysed the multiplex PCR reads using MiXCR and keeps one entry per CDR3 protein. The profile covers about 700,000 distinct CDR3 sequences, with approximately 15% appearing a single time and roughly a tenth taken by the ten largest.

The TCR originated in a woman in her late teens or twenties with Graves' hyperthyroidism. Source material: blood. The rearrangement links TRBV30 to TRBJ2-1; 11 bases match TRBD2. The CDR3 sequence: CAWSGLSGRAYNEQFF. Here the CDR3 DNA reads TGTGCCTGGAGTGGGCTTAGCGGGAGGGCCTACAATGAGCAGTTCTTC.